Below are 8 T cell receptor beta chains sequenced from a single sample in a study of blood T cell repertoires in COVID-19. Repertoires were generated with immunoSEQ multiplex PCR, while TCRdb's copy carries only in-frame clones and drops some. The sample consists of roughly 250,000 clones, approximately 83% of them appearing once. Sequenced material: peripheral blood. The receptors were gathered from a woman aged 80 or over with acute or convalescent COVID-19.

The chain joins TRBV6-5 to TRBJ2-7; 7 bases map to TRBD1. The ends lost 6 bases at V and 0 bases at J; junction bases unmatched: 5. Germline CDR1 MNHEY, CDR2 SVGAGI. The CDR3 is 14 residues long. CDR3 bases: TGTGCCAGCAGATGGGGACAGAGCTCCTACGAGCAGTACTTC. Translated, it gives CASRWGQSSYEQYF.

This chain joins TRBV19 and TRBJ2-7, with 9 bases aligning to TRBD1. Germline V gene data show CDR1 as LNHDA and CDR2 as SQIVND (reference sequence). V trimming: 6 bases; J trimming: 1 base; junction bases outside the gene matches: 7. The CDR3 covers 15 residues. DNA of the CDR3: TGTGCCAGTAGGGGAGGGACAGGGACTTCCTACGAGCAGTACTTC. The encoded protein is CASRGGTGTSYEQYF. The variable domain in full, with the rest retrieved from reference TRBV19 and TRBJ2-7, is DGGITQSPKYLFRKEGQNVTLSCEQNLNHDAMYWYRQDPGQGLRLIYYSQIVNDFQKGDIAEGYSVSREKKESFPLTVTSAQKNPTAFYLCASRGGTGTSYEQYFGPGTRLTVT.

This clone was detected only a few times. The CDR3 nucleotides are TGTGCCAGCTCGGGCGGGGGTTCGGGAAACACCATATATTTT. It specifies CASSGGGSGNTIYF. The V call is TRBV6-5, the J call TRBJ1-3; tentative D call: TRBD1 (5 bases). V was shortened by 8 bases and J by 4 bases, with 15 bases between the two germline ends. Germline-derived CDR1 and CDR2 are MNHEY and SVGAGI. The CDR3 loop spans 14 amino acids.

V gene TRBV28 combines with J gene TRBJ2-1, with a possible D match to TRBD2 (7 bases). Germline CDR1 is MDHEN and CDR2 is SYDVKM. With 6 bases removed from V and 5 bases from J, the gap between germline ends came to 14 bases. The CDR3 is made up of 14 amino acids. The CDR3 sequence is CASSRGGGHNEQFF. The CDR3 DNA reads TGTGCCAGCAGCCGGGGCGGGGGCCACAATGAGCAGTTCTTC.

The CDR3 region has the DNA TGTGCCAGCAGCCAGTCAGGGGTAAGGAGAAACACCATATATTTT. Protein: CASSQSGVRRNTIYF. V is TRBV3-1 (or the pseudogene TRBV3-2) and J is TRBJ1-3; TRBD1 might be the D (6 bases). CDR3 size: 15 residues. Per the germline V gene, CDR1 is LGHDT and CDR2 is YNNKEL (reference sequence). The germline V and J ends were trimmed by 3 bases and 5 bases, with 14 bases remaining between them.

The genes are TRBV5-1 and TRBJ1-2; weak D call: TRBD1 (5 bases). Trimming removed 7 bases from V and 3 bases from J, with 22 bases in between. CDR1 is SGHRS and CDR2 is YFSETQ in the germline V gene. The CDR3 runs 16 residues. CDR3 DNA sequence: TGCGCCAGCCACCCCATCGGCGGGTCGGGGGACTATGGCTACACCTTC. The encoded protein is CASHPIGGSGDYGYTF.

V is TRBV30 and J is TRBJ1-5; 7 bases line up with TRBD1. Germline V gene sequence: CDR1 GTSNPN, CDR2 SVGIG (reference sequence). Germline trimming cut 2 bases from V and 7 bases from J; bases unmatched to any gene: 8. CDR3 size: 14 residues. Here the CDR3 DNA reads TGTGCCTGGAGTATCCGACAGGGTAGACAGCCCCAGCATTTT. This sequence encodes CAWSIRQGRQPQHF.

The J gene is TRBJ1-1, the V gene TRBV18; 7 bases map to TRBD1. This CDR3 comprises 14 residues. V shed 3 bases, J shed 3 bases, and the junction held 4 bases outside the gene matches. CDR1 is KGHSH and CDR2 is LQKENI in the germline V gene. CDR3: CASSPLQGDTEAFF. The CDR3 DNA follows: TGTGCCAGCTCACCTCTCCAGGGGGACACTGAAGCTTTCTTT.